The sample holds many counts of the clone carrying this TCR beta chain. The antigen remains undetermined. TCRdb processed the 5' RACE reads anew with MiXCR; each CDR3 protein has one entry. The data contain about 15,000 distinct CDR3 sequences, under 8% of them singletons. Looked up from germline, CDR1 is LGHDT and CDR2 is YNNKEL (reference sequence). With 4 bases removed from V and 5 bases from J, the gap between germline ends came to 10 bases. This CDR3 contains 13 residues. The data derive from a study of spatial heterogeneity in lung cancer. Turning to the study itself: TCR transcript abundance in tumor regions was strongly correlated with the T cell module score obtained from matched bulk RNA-seq. The study's findings and limits: Tallies of expanded TCRs, which were sorted into ubiquitous and regional groups, correlated with counts of ubiquitous and regional nonsynonymous mutations, respectively. Higher tumor mutation counts went along with higher counts of expanded intratumoral alpha and beta TCRs.

Regarding time point: sample taken at primary tumor resection. Whole RNA came from tumor, nontumor lung or frozen PBMC and was sequenced without being sorted. This chain joins TRBV3-1 and TRBJ2-3, with D maybe TRBD2 (7 bases). This receptor was identified in a male donor with early-stage non-small cell lung cancer. Here the sequenced sample was lung tumor tissue, taken at surgery. This chain's CDR3 is CASSLRGGDTQYF. The DNA for the CDR3 is TGTGCCAGCAGCCTGAGGGGGGGAGATACGCAGTATTTT.